This T cell receptor (beta chain) was identified during a study of blood T cell repertoires in COVID-19 (dated by TCRdb to the early 2020s). A note on the overall study: Collaborator samples came from the United States, Italy and Spain and covered acute and convalescent phases of COVID-19. The material from the prospective study consisted of cDNA or gDNA derived from T cells, B-cell-depleted T cells, or PBMCs. Deeply sampled blood TCRbeta repertoires from subjects exposed to, actively infected with, or recovered from COVID-19 were included in the dataset. The repertoires were made available in a free public database intended to serve as a resource for research on the immune response to SARS-CoV-2. Samples were obtained from the ongoing ImmuneRACE study (first 160 participants) and from 950 to 1,500 subjects provided by 6 global collaborators. Sample metadata almost always included a de-identified subject ID, COVID-19 status, age in years and sex. Where available, HLA class I and class II types were obtained from metadata supplied by the sample provider rather than from assay-based typing.

TCRbeta CDR3 regions were amplified from genomic DNA using the immunoSEQ Assay, a bias-controlled multiplex PCR. The original methods were these. The number of nucleated cells in each sample was estimated from the amplification of reference gene primers within the assay. Sequence reads were collapsed and filtered to measure the absolute abundance of every unique TCRbeta CDR3 rearrangement. For each sample, productive Simpson clonality was calculated by taking the square root of Simpson's diversity index across productive rearrangements. TCRdb carries this immuneACCESS record with in-frame sequences only. Its versions omit some clonotypes, under half of them owing to an unresolved V gene in the studies checked, with the rest unexplained. The V and J calls and the clone size are those of that table, but D and trimming were determined from the DNA. This sample is represented by under 450,000 clones; about 90% of them were singletons. The top ten clonotypes cover approximately 3.1% of the sample.

In the case of this clone: The target of this receptor is not known. No base qualities exist here, and no much larger clone lies one base off it.

In the prospective study, participants were roughly 18 to 89 years old, resided in 24 geographic areas of the United States, and were enrolled through a virtual design. In the prospective study, cohorts were assigned on the basis of participant-reported clinical history obtained from a screening survey and a study questionnaire. ImmuneRACE Cohort 3 recovered participants were defined by two consecutive negative NP/OP PCR tests, healthcare professional clearance, or symptom resolution. In the prospective study, whole blood, serum and a nasopharyngeal or oropharyngeal swab were collected from each participant by mobile phlebotomists. Over an approximately 2-month period, participants in the prospective study had the option of providing additional blood draws and questionnaires. Prospective study blood samples were shipped either frozen or at room temperature before DNA extraction. CDR1 SGHDT and CDR2 YYEEEE are derived from the germline V gene. The cysteine opens and the phenylalanine closes a CDR3 of 16 amino acids. The kept DNA is CDR3 alone, 48 bases in frame from the first base. V and J are truncated by 4 bases and 2 bases respectively, leaving an intervening sequence of 18 bases.

The paper's findings and limits, for the study overall: Clinical and demographic metadata were provided uncurated, with the amount varying by source and participant.

Source material: PBMCs or T cells enriched from blood (not recorded which). The rearranged segments are TRBV5-6 and TRBJ1-2; TRBD1 is perhaps the D gene, given 6 matching bases. This sequence was found in a woman aged 25 to 39 who had recovered from COVID-19. CDR3 sequence: CASSPENRVINYGYTF. The DNA sequence follows: TGTGCCAGCAGCCCTGAAAACAGGGTAATAAACTATGGCTACACCTTC. Extended through the reference TRBV5-6 and TRBJ1-2 proteins, this CDR3 yields the full variable domain: DAGVTQSPTHLIKTRGQQVTLRCSPKSGHDTVSWYQQALGQGPQFIFQYYEEEERQRGNFPDRFSGHQFPNYSSELNVNALLLGDSALYLCASSPENRVINYGYTFGSGTRLTVV.